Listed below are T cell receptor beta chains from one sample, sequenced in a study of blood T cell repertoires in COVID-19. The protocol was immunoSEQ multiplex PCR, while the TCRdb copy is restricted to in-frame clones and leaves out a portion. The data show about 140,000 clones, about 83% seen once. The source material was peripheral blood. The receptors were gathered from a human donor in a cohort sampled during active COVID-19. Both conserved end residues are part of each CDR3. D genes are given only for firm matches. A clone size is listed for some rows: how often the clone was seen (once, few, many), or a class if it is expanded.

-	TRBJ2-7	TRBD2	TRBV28	TGTGCCAGCAGTTTCTTGACCGGGACTAGCTACGAGCAGTACTTC	CASSFLTGTSYEQYF
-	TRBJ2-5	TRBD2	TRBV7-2	TGTGCCAGCAGCTCGCGGACTAGCGGGGGGGCGGGAGAGACCCAGTACTTC	CASSSRTSGGAGETQYF
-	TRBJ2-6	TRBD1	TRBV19	TGTGCCAGTAGCAACGCCGCCCCGACAGGGAGCGGGGCCAACGTCCTGACTTTC	CASSNAAPTGSGANVLTF
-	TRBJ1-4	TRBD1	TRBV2	TGTGCCAGCAGTGAGACAGGGGTTAATGAAAAACTGTTTTTT	CASSETGVNEKLFF
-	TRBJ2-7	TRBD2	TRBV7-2	TGTGCCAGCAGCACTGGCGGGGGGACCTACGAGCAGTACTTC	CASSTGGGTYEQYF
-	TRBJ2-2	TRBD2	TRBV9	TGTGCCAGCAGCGGTCTAGCGGGAAGCTCCGGGGAGCTGTTTTTT	CASSGLAGSSGELFF
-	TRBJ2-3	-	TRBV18	TGTGCCAGCTCACCACTCCGGATAGCTACAGATACGCAGTATTTT	CASSPLRIATDTQYF
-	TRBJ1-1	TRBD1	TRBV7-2	TGTGCCAGCAGCTTAGGTTGGGACAGGGTGCCCCTGGGAGCTTTCTTT	CASSLGWDRVPLGAFF
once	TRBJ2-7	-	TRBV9	TGTGCCAGCAGCGTAGACTACGGGACACCTTACGAGCAGTACTTC	CASSVDYGTPYEQYF
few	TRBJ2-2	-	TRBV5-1	TGCGCCAGCAGCTTGGGTAGCCCGAACACCGGGGAGCTGTTTTTT	CASSLGSPNTGELFF
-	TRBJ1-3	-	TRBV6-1	TGTGCCAGCAGTGAACGGAGGAGTGGAAACACCATATATTTT	CASSERRSGNTIYF
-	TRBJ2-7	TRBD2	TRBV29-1	TGCAGCGCATCTCCCCTAGCGGGGGCTCAAGAGCAGTACTTC	CSASPLAGAQEQYF
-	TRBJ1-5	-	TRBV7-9	TGTGCCAGCAGCTTAGAGGCAGGGAGGGTAGATCAGCCCCAGCATTTT	CASSLEAGRVDQPQHF
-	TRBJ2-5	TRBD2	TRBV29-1	TGCAGCGCCGGGGGGCTAGCGGGTCTTCAAGAGACCCAGTACTTC	CSAGGLAGLQETQYF
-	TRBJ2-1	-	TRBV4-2	TGTGCCAGCAGCCAGGCCCCTGTGTCTAGCGTCTACAATGAGCAGTTCTTC	CASSQAPVSSVYNEQFF
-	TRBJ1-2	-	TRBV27	TGTGCCAGCAGCCTAACCTGGGGGCGTGGAGAAGGCTACACCTTC	CASSLTWGRGEGYTF
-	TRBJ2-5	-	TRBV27	TGTGCCAGCAGTTTATTCGGCGGGTCGGGGACCCAGTACTTC	CASSLFGGSGTQYF
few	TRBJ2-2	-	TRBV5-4	TGTGCCAGCAGCTTGGTATTACAGGGCACCGGGGAGCTGTTTTTT	CASSLVLQGTGELFF
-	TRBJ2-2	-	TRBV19	TGTGCCAGTAGTATAGATCCGAGGGGACAAAGACCCACCGGGGAGCTGTTTTTT	CASSIDPRGQRPTGELFF
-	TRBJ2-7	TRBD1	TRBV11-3	TGTGCCAGCAGCCCGGGACAGCTCTACGAGCAGTACTTC	CASSPGQLYEQYF
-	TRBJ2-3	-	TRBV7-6	TGTGCCAGCAGCTCCCTGACTAGTGTAAGCACAGATACGCAGTATTTT	CASSSLTSVSTDTQYF
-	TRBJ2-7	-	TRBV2	TGTGCCAGCAGTCCCCCGGACAGACCCTACGAGCAGTACTTC	CASSPPDRPYEQYF
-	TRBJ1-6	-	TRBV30	TGTGCCTGGAGTGTAGGGGGGGGCATCTTTCCACCCCTCCACTTT	CAWSVGGGIFPPLHF
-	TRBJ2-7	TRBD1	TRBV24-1	TGTGCCACCAGTGATTCATCCGGGACAGGGAACGAGCAGTACTTC	CATSDSSGTGNEQYF
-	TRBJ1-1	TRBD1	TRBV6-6	TGTGCCAGCAGTCTATCCGGGACAGCGCTGAACACTGAAGCTTTCTTT	CASSLSGTALNTEAFF
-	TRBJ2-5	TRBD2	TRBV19	TGTGCCAGTAGTATAGGGGCGGGAGCCGGAGAGACCCAGTACTTC	CASSIGAGAGETQYF
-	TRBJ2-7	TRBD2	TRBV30	TGTGCCTGGAGTGTAGGACTAGCGGGAGTCTACGAGCAGTACTTC	CAWSVGLAGVYEQYF
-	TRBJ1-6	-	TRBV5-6	TGTGCCAGCCAGGGAAGGACCAATTCACCCCTCCACTTT	CASQGRTNSPLHF
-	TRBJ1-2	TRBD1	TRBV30	TGTGCCTGGAGAAGTTTCGTGACAGGGCCGGTGGTTAGCTACACCTTC	CAWRSFVTGPVVSYTF
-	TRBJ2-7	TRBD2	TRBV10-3	TGTGCCATCAGTGACCCCGGGACTAGCGGGTGGACCTACGAGCAGTACTTC	CAISDPGTSGWTYEQYF
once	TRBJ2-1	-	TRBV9	TGTGCCAGCAGTGTCAGTGGGGGGGGCCGGAATGAGCAGTTCTTC	CASSVSGGGRNEQFF
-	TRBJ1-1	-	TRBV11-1	TGTGCCAGCAGCCGGTCGCGCGTAGGGAGCACTGAAGCTTTCTTT	CASSRSRVGSTEAFF
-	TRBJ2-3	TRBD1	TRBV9	TGTGCCAGCAGCCAAACCGACAGGGCCACAGATACGCAGTATTTT	CASSQTDRATDTQYF
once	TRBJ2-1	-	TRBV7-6	TGTGCCAGCAGCTTATCCGACATTTTAGGTGAGCAGTTCTTC	CASSLSDILGEQFF
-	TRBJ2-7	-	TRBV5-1	TGCGCCAGCAGCGTCGGGACTGGAAATTACGAGCAGTACTTC	CASSVGTGNYEQYF
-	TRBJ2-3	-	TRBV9	TGTGCCAGCAGCGTCTCCGGCACAGATACGCAGTATTTT	CASSVSGTDTQYF
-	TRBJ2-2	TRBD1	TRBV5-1	TGCGCCAGCAGCGGAACAGGGGGTATACGGAACACCGGGGAGCTGTTTTTT	CASSGTGGIRNTGELFF
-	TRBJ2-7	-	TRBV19	TGTGCCAGTTATGGTGACAGGACGTACTTC	CASYGDRTYF
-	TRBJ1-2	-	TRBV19	TGTGCCAGTAGTCCCGCGGGGGGGGATGGCTACACCTTC	CASSPAGGDGYTF
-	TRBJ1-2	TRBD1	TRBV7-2	TGTGCCAGCAGCATGACAGGGCGGCAATCCTATGGCTACACCTTC	CASSMTGRQSYGYTF
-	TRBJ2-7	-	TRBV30	TGTGCCTGGACGCGTCTCAATAACGAGCAGTACTTC	CAWTRLNNEQYF
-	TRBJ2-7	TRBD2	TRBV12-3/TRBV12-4	TGTGCCAGCAGCCACCGTGGCGGGAGTCTGTACTTC	CASSHRGGSLYF
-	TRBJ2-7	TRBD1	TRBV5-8	TGTGCCAGCAGCCCAGCGCTGACAGGGTTAGGCGAGCAGTACTTC	CASSPALTGLGEQYF
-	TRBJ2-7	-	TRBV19	TGTGCCAGGCCCATCGGGGACGAGCAGTACTTC	CARPIGDEQYF
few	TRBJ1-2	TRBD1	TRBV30	TGTGCCTGGAGTGACACGGGACAGGGGTATAGTGGCTACACCTTC	CAWSDTGQGYSGYTF
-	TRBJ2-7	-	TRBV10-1	TGCGCCAGCAGTTCTTACCAGGGCCACGAGCAGTACTTC	CASSSYQGHEQYF
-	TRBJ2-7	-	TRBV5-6	TGTGCCAGCAGCTCTCGGTCTATTTCGGAGCAGTACTTC	CASSSRSISEQYF
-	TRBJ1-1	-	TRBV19	TGTGCCAGTAGTATAGGTGGGACAAGCAACACTGAAGCTTTCTTT	CASSIGGTSNTEAFF
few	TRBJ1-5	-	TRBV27	TGTGCCAGCAGGCGGGACTCTCTTAGTCAGCCCCAGCATTTT	CASRRDSLSQPQHF
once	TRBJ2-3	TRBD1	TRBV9	TGTGCCAGCAGCCCCGGGACAGGGTATACAGATACGCAGTATTTT	CASSPGTGYTDTQYF
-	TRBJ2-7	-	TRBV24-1	TGTGCCACCAGTGATTTTGGCGGGGCCGAGCAGTACTTC	CATSDFGGAEQYF
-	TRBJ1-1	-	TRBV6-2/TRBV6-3	TGTGCCAGCAGTTCGGAGACCACTGAAGCTTTCTTT	CASSSETTEAFF
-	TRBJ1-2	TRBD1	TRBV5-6	TGTGCCAGCAGCTTCCCGGGACAGGGGGGCTTCTATGGCTACACCTTC	CASSFPGQGGFYGYTF
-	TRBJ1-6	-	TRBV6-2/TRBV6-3	TGTGCCAGCAGTTACACGGGGATGGATTCACCCCTCCACTTT	CASSYTGMDSPLHF
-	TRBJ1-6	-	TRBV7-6	TGTGCCAGCACCCTAGGGGGTGCGGATTCACCCCTCCACTTT	CASTLGGADSPLHF